This paragraph reports one T cell receptor beta chain. Its antigen is not known. The method was immunoSEQ multiplex PCR; TCRdb's version includes in-frame clones alone and lacks a portion of them. The sample yields about 7,400 clones, approximately 70% seen once. The data were taken from a study of siplizumab effects on memory and regulatory T cells. The V and J ends lost 1 base and 2 bases, in that order; junction bases with no gene match: 4. Germline CDR1 and CDR2: MNHNS and SASEGT. The CDR3 length is 15 residues. Study results and caveats: Confirmation that proliferating Tregs from siplizumab cultures had suppressive function was not obtained.

V and J are TRBV6-1 and TRBJ2-7; 8 bases match TRBD1. Sequencing used effector memory CD8+ T cells sorted from blood. Subset meaning: unstimulated CD8+ effector memory T cells. The receptor was isolated from a human donor in good health. The CDR3, as DNA: TGTGCCAGCAGTGAAGACGGGACAGGACCCTACGAGCAGTACTTC. Translation: CASSEDGTGPYEQYF.